This T cell receptor (beta chain) derives from a study of T cell responses to AZD1222 COVID-19 vaccine (dated by TCRdb to the early 2020s). For context, the study as a whole: AZD1222 recipients with second doses at about 4 weeks or about 12 weeks were pooled, because spike-specific TCR depth and breadth did not differ between schedules. TCR sequencing covered about 230 trial participants: 200 to 220 given two doses of AZD1222 and about 26 given two doses of MenACWY control vaccine. Trial participants were enrolled by age into 18-55, 56-69 and 70-plus year subgroups, with 148, 28 and 57 TCR-sequenced participants respectively. Study-level results and caveats: Participants were mostly white British, with more females than males. The authors suggested clonal diversity may have been underestimated. Epitopes outside the regions mutated in the B.1.351 and B.1.1.7 variants were reportedly recognized by nearly half of the unique spike-specific TCRs. Spike-specific TCR breadth and depth rose significantly after two AZD1222 doses compared with day 0 and with MenACWY recipients. Vaccine-associated CD4 TCRs spanned the whole spike protein, with dominant responses in regions 160-218 and 743-854. Conclusions about previously exposed vaccinees are limited, since just six AZD1222 recipients were seropositive for SARS-CoV-2 at baseline. The 56-69-year group was small, and its depth increase did not reach significance, likely because of low power. No day 14 peak-response samples were available, so repertoires were characterized only after the peak T cell response.

The CDR3 regions of human TCRbeta chains were analyzed by immunosequencing. From the authors' description of their analysis: TCRs in the repertoires were compared against a reference library of SARS-CoV-2-specific TCRs that had been generated with the MIRA antigen-specificity platform. Breadth meant the fraction of unique TCRs that were SARS-CoV-2-associated, whereas depth meant the fraction of total T cells that were SARS-CoV-2-associated. Using the MIRA data, every spike-specific TCR was mapped to the spike region that the TCR reacted to and assigned to either a CD4 or a CD8 class. Log10-transformed breadth and depth values were compared by one-way ANOVA with Sidak's multiple comparisons tests. TCRdb retrieved this table from immuneACCESS and kept in-frame rearrangements only. Not all clones are present; in checked studies, unresolved V genes account for under half, and no reason is known for the remainder. V, J and clone size are those of that table, while D and trimming were read from the DNA. The sample table holds about 180,000 clones, of which 85% to 90% were seen once. The ten top clones hold roughly 1.7% of the sample.

The sample's time point, from its label and the paper: baseline before first vaccination. The vaccinee samples were drawn from two UK trials, COV001 and COV002, one of which was a single-blind randomized controlled phase 2/3 trial testing AZD1222 (ChAdOx1 nCoV-19) in healthy adults. Trial participant PBMC samples were collected at day 0 and day 28 after the second dose for TCRbeta chain sequencing. This clone was detected only once. Its antigen is currently not known. The record has no base qualities; no much larger clone is one base away. The sequencing here drew on peripheral blood, taken on day 0 of AZD1222 vaccination. The sequence derives from an adult in good health.

The DNA sequence is as follows: TGTGCCAGCAGTTCCTTTGGCGGGGGGGCCGCAGATACGCAGTATTTT. Protein translation: CASSSFGGGAADTQYF. The V and J segments used are TRBV6-5 and TRBJ2-3, with 9 bases matching TRBD2. At the junction V is shortened by 4 bases and J by 4 bases; bases outside the gene matches: 9. CDR1 MNHEY and CDR2 SVGAGI were looked up in the germline V gene. The CDR3 starts with the cysteine, ends with the phenylalanine, and has 16 residues. Left in the record is the CDR3 DNA by itself, 48 bases read in frame from the first base.